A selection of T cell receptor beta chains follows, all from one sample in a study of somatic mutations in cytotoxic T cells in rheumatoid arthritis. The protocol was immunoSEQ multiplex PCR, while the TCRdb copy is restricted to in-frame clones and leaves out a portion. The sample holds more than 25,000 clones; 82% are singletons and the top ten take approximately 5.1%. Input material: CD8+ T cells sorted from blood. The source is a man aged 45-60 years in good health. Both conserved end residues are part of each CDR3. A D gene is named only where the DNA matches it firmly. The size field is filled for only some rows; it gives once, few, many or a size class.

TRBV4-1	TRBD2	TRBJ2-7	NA	CASSQGGSADEQYF	TGCGCCAGCAGCCAGGGCGGGAGTGCCGACGAGCAGTACTTC
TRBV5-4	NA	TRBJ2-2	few	CASSLGGGELFF	TGTGCCAGCAGCTTGGGGGGCGGGGAGCTGTTTTTT
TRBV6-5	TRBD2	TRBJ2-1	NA	CASSYGGLAGLNEQFF	TGTGCCAGCAGTTACGGGGGACTAGCGGGGCTCAATGAGCAGTTCTTC
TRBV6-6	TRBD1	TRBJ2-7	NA	CASSYAGQGTYEQYF	TGTGCCAGCAGTTACGCGGGACAGGGAACCTACGAGCAGTACTTC
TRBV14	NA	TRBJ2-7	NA	CASSQGSSEQYF	TGTGCCAGCAGCCAGGGTTCGTCCGAGCAGTACTTC
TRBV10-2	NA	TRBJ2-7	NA	CASSEFNPYEQYF	TGCGCCAGCAGTGAGTTCAACCCCTACGAGCAGTACTTC
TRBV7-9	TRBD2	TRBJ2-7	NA	CASSLAPSGSPYEQYF	TGTGCCAGCAGCTTAGCGCCTAGCGGGAGTCCCTACGAGCAGTACTTC
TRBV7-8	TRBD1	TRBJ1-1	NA	CASSPRRGPGNTEAFF	TGTGCCAGCAGCCCTCGCAGGGGGCCTGGAAACACTGAAGCTTTCTTT
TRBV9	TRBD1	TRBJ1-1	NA	CASSVTGFGEAFF	TGTGCCAGCAGCGTGACAGGGTTTGGTGAAGCTTTCTTT
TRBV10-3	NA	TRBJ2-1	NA	CAIRLGSRGPHNEQFF	TGTGCCATCAGACTGGGGTCCCGAGGCCCCCACAATGAGCAGTTCTTC
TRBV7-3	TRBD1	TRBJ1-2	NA	CASSLDGTAYGYTF	TGTGCCAGCAGCTTAGACGGGACAGCCTATGGCTACACCTTC
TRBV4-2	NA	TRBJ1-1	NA	CASSFNRDTEAFF	TGTGCCAGCAGCTTTAACAGGGACACTGAAGCTTTCTTT
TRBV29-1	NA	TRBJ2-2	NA	CSVVNSAGELFF	TGCAGCGTTGTAAATTCCGCCGGGGAGCTGTTTTTT
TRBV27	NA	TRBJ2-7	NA	CASRALTGSTLQYF	TGTGCCAGCAGGGCATTGACGGGATCTACACTGCAGTACTTC
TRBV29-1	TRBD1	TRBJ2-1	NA	CSVLTGTANNEQFF	TGCAGCGTGCTGACCGGGACAGCAAACAATGAGCAGTTCTTC
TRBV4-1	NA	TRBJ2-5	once	CASSQVGGEETQYF	TGCGCCAGCAGCCAAGTGGGAGGAGAGGAGACCCAGTACTTC
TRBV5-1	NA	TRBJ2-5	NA	CASSLQLLYQETQYF	TGCGCCAGCAGCTTACAGCTCCTGTACCAAGAGACCCAGTACTTC
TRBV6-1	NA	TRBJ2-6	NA	CASSERGASYSGANVLTF	TGTGCCAGCAGTGAACGGGGAGCCAGTTACTCTGGGGCCAACGTCCTGACTTTC
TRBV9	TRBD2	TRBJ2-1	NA	CASSGGLAGVGEQFF	TGTGCCAGCAGCGGAGGACTAGCGGGAGTTGGTGAGCAGTTCTTC
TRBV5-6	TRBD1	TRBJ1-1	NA	CASSPGQGLFLMNTEAFF	TGTGCCAGCAGCCCGGGACAGGGCCTATTTTTGATGAACACTGAAGCTTTCTTT
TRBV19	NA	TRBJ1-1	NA	CASSGGLGTEAFF	TGTGCCAGTAGTGGGGGACTTGGAACTGAAGCTTTCTTT
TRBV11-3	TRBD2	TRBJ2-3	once	CASSLGAGKGYTQYF	TGTGCCAGCAGCCTAGGAGCGGGGAAGGGATATACGCAGTATTTT
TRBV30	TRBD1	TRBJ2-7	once	CAWSATGTGSSNEQYF	TGTGCCTGGTCGGCGACCGGGACAGGTTCTTCTAACGAGCAGTACTTC
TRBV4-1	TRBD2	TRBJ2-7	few	CASSPRTSGRASAYEQYF	TGCGCCAGCAGCCCCCGGACTAGCGGGAGGGCCTCAGCCTACGAGCAGTACTTC
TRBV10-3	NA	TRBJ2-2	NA	CAISDISLPSGELFF	TGTGCCATCAGTGACATTTCCCTACCGAGCGGGGAGCTGTTTTTT
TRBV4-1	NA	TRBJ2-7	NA	CASSQDQGSAYEQYF	TGCGCCAGCAGCCAAGATCAGGGGTCTGCCTACGAGCAGTACTTC
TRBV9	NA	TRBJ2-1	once	CASTTAPSNEQFF	TGTGCCAGCACCACCGCTCCTTCTAATGAGCAGTTCTTC
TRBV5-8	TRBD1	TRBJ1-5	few	CASRSTGVGQPQHF	TGTGCCAGCAGATCCACAGGGGTTGGTCAGCCCCAGCATTTT
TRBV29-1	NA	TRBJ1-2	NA	CSVEGRSYGYTF	TGCAGCGTTGAGGGTAGGTCCTATGGCTACACCTTC
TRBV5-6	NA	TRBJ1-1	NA	CASSAETEMNTEAFF	TGTGCCAGCAGCGCGGAGACAGAAATGAACACTGAAGCTTTCTTT
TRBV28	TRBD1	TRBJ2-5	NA	CASSTGTGGAQETQYF	TGTGCCAGCAGTACCGGGACAGGGGGCGCGCAAGAGACCCAGTACTTC
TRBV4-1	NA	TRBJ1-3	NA	CASSQDWAGVGNTIYF	TGCGCCAGCAGCCAAGATTGGGCGGGGGTTGGAAACACCATATATTTT
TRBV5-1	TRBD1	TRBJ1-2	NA	CASSPGQGNYGYTF	TGCGCCAGCAGCCCGGGACAGGGGAACTATGGCTACACCTTC
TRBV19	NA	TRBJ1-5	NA	CASSIARIVRVHQPQHF	TGTGCCAGTAGTATAGCCCGCATAGTTCGGGTCCATCAGCCCCAGCATTTT
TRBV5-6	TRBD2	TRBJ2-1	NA	CASSLVGLAGREGYNEQFF	TGTGCCAGCAGCTTGGTCGGACTAGCGGGACGAGAGGGTTACAATGAGCAGTTCTTC
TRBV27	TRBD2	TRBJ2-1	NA	CASRGLAGGLDNEQFF	TGTGCCAGCAGGGGACTAGCGGGAGGGCTGGACAATGAGCAGTTCTTC
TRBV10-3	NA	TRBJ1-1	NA	CAISGAGVNTEAFF	TGTGCCATCAGTGGGGCAGGGGTAAACACTGAAGCTTTCTTT
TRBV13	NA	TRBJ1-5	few	CASSSAGANQPQHF	TGTGCCAGCAGCTCGGCAGGGGCCAATCAGCCCCAGCATTTT
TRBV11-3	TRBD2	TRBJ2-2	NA	CASSFRGTSGTGELFF	TGTGCCAGCAGCTTCCGAGGGACTAGTGGGACCGGGGAGCTGTTTTTT
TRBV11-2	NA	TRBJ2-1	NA	CASSLGTRRIKQFF	TGTGCCAGCAGCCTGGGGACCAGACGCATCAAGCAGTTCTTC
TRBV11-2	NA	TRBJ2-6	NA	CASSLATGANVLTF	TGTGCCAGCAGCTTAGCAACTGGGGCCAACGTCCTGACTTTC
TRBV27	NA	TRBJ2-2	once	CASTSNDGNTGELFF	TGTGCCAGCACCTCTAATGACGGGAACACCGGGGAGCTGTTTTTT
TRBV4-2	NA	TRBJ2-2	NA	CASGPNTGELFF	TGTGCCAGCGGACCTAACACCGGGGAGCTGTTTTTT
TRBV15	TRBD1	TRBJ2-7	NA	CATPGTGPRPRPNEQYF	TGTGCCACGCCCGGGACAGGCCCCCGTCCCCGACCGAACGAGCAGTACTTC
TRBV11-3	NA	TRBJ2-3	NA	CASSLSRSGRVGDTQYF	TGTGCCAGCAGCCTTAGCCGGAGCGGGCGGGTTGGGGATACGCAGTATTTT
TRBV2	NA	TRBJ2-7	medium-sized	CASREVYEQYF	TGTGCCAGTCGAGAGGTTTACGAGCAGTACTTC
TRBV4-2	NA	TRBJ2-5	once	CASSQDPAGGEGETQYF	TGTGCCAGCAGCCAAGACCCTGCCGGGGGAGAAGGAGAGACCCAGTACTTC
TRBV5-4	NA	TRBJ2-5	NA	CASSLWGEEETQYF	TGTGCCAGCAGCTTGTGGGGGGAGGAAGAGACCCAGTACTTC
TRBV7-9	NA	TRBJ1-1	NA	CAIGGGLPEAFF	TGTGCTATTGGGGGAGGCCTACCTGAAGCTTTCTTT
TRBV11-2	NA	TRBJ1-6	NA	CASSRTALRDSPLHF	TGTGCCAGCAGCCGGACAGCCCTGAGGGATTCACCCCTCCACTTT
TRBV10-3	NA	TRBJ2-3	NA	CAIGLQGRADTQYF	TGTGCCATCGGCCTACAGGGTAGAGCAGATACGCAGTATTTT
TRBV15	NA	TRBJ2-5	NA	CATSTLLSGAGPQETQYF	TGTGCCACCAGCACCCTCCTATCCGGAGCGGGCCCCCAAGAGACCCAGTACTTC
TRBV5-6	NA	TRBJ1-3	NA	CASSLSRVFGNTIYF	TGTGCCAGCAGCTTGTCCAGGGTGTTTGGAAACACCATATATTTT
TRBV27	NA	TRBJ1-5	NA	CASSYSVSNQPQHF	TGTGCCAGCAGTTATTCTGTAAGCAATCAGCCCCAGCATTTT